The 4 T cell receptor beta chains below were found in one sample sequenced in a study of control samples from healthy donors and cancer patients. Clones were read by immunoSEQ multiplex PCR, and TCRdb kept only the in-frame ones, dropping some. The sample carries about 140,000 clones, about 90% recorded once. Sequencing was performed on blood. All receptors come from a man aged 18 to 30 in good health.

The rearrangement links TRBV30 to TRBJ1-1, with D unclear. The CDR3 is 12 residues long. CDR1 and CDR2 (germline): GTSNPN, SVGIG (reference sequence). CDR3 DNA: TGTGCGGGCGGACGGACCAACACTGAAGCTTTCTTT. This sequence encodes CAGGRTNTEAFF.

This chain's CDR3 is CASSSQGVRYNSPLHF. In DNA form, the CDR3 reads TGTGCCAGCAGTTCACAGGGGGTGAGATATAATTCACCCCTCCACTTT. The gene calls are TRBV6-2 or TRBV6-3 and TRBJ1-6; 8 bases map to TRBD1. The germline gives CDR1 MNHEY, CDR2 SVGEGT. Losses at the gene ends were 4 bases for V and 4 bases for J; bases not matched to a gene: 6. The CDR3 loop spans 16 amino acids.

The rearrangement links TRBV7-9 to TRBJ1-2; D uncertain. V dropped 1 base and J dropped 7 bases, with 4 bases sitting between them. CDR1 and CDR2 from the germline V gene are SEHNR and FQNEAQ (reference sequence). The CDR3 is 11 residues long. CDR3 sequence reads: CASSLEGGYTF. In DNA, the CDR3 is TGTGCCAGCAGCTTAGAGGGTGGCTACACCTTC.

The table lists this clone with a few counts. The CDR3 reads CAAASSGLSTQPQHF. DNA for the CDR3: TGTGCCGCGGCGAGTTCGGGTCTATCAACCCAGCCCCAGCATTTT. The genes are TRBV6-6 and TRBJ1-5, with D unclear. In germline, CDR1 is MNHNY, CDR2 SVGAGI (reference sequence). Trimming took 11 bases from V and 7 from J, leaving 24 bases between them. The CDR3 has 15 residues.